One and the same sample provided the 9 T cell receptor beta chains below, sequenced in a study of tumor-infiltrating lymphocytes in primary liver carcinoma. Making TCR beta cDNA involved approximately 480 ng total RNA and a constant-region primer. Slightly modified ARM-PCR with three nested multiplex PCR rounds yielded TCR beta libraries. Investigators reported that the first two PCR rounds, at 10 cycles each, used TRBV1-TRBV30 forward primers with a C-beta reverse primer. MiXCR, run by TCRdb on the multiplex PCR reads, gives a single entry per CDR3 protein. This table holds fewer than 85,000 distinct CDR3 sequences, 69% found once. The source material, 20-30 mg of unsorted bulk tissue, was used to co-extract RNA and DNA. The sample taken for sequencing was tumor-adjacent normal liver tissue. The receptors stem from a man aged 40-50 years with primary liver carcinoma and hepatitis B virus infection.

As to this clonotype: Because it lacks the conserved phenylalanine or tryptophan at the end, this CDR3 is likely a read error. The rearrangement uses TRBV11-2 and TRBJ2-7, with D possibly matching TRBD2 (6 bases). Germline lookup yields CDR1 SGHAT and CDR2 FQNNGV. CDR3 size: 13 residues. This chain's CDR3 is CVSSFGGVSEQYY. In nucleotides, the CDR3 is TGTGTCAGCAGCTTCGGAGGGGTTAGCGAGCAGTACTAC.

Note on this clonotype: The germline gene is not matched at one end of the junction; a read error may be the cause. This sequence joins TRBV10-2 and TRBJ2-3; the match to TRBD1 covers 8 bases. The CDR3 is 15 residues long. CDR1 is WSHSY, CDR2 SAAADI, per germline. The CDR3 protein is CANSGQGAPQDTQYF. CDR3 nucleotide sequence: TGTGCCAACAGTGGTCAGGGGGCCCCACAAGATACGCAGTATTTT.

About this clonotype: Sequence at one end of the junction differs from germline and may be a read error. The rearrangement links TRBV11-3 to TRBJ2-1; possibly TRBD1 or TRBD2 for D (5 bases each). Germline CDR1 reads SGHNT; CDR2 reads YENEEA. CDR3 length: 15 amino acids. The CDR3 DNA is TGTCCCAGTAGCCCCAGGGAGCATGGGGCGTATGAGCAGTTCTTC. As protein: CPSSPREHGAYEQFF.

The chain has TRBV29-1 and TRBJ1-2, with D perhaps matching TRBD1 (5 bases). V was trimmed by 4 bases and J by 4 bases, leaving 13 bases between them. Per the germline V gene, CDR1 is SQVTM and CDR2 is ANQGSEA. The CDR3 is 13 residues long. CDR3 protein: CSVVVGVSYGYTF. The CDR3 nucleotides read TGCAGCGTTGTGGTAGGGGTGAGCTATGGCTACACCTTC. The full variable domain, in which reference TRBV29-1 and TRBJ1-2 provide the parts outside the CDR3, is SAVISQKPSRDICQRGTSLTIQCQVDSQVTMMFWYRQQPGQSLTLIATANQGSEATYESGFVIDKFPISRPNLTFSTLTVSNMSPEDSSIYLCSVVVGVSYGYTFGSGTRLTVV.

The chain is built from TRBV6-6 and TRBJ2-2, with D perhaps TRBD2 (5 bases). The length of the CDR3 is 17 residues. In germline, CDR1 is MNHNY, CDR2 SVGAGI (reference sequence). V lost 7 bases and J 16 bases, leaving 34 bases between the germline ends. The CDR3 sequence: CASTPRGWVTGKRVSFF. DNA for the CDR3: TGTGCCAGCACCCCAAGAGGTTGGGTCACGGGCAAGAGGGTGTCGTTTTTT.

This clonotype was observed a few times. The V gene is TRBV19, the J gene TRBJ1-5; D might be TRBD1 (6 bases). This CDR3 has 16 residues. The germline CDR1 and CDR2 sequences are LNHDA and SQIVND (reference sequence). With 5 bases removed from V and 6 bases from J, the gap between germline ends came to 20 bases. The CDR3 spells CASSPTGQTGSQPQHF. The CDR3 DNA sequence: TGTGCCAGTAGTCCAACCGGACAGACGGGAAGTCAGCCCCAGCATTTT.

This clonotype came up many times. The J gene is TRBJ2-1, the V gene TRBV12-3 or TRBV12-4; TRBD2 aligns across 7 bases. CDR3 length: 13 amino acids. Unmatched junction bases numbered 5, after V lost 9 bases and J lost 3 bases. In DNA, the CDR3 is TGTGCCAGTGAACCGGGAGGCTACAATGAGCAGTTCTTC. It encodes CASEPGGYNEQFF.

Of note for this clonotype: In this CDR3 the conserved last residue, phenylalanine or tryptophan, is missing, so a read error is likely. The chain uses TRBV4-1 and TRBJ2-7; 9 bases line up with TRBD2. With 1 base clipped from V and 4 bases from J, the junction kept 5 bases outside the gene matches. This CDR3 comprises 15 residues. CDR1 is MGHRA, CDR2 YSYEKL, per germline. The CDR3 protein is CASSQGREGSYEQYL. The DNA for the CDR3 is TGCGCCAGCAGCCAAGGGCGGGAGGGTTCATACGAGCAGTACTTA.

Notes on this clonotype: A junction end diverges from the germline sequence, so it may reflect a read error. The chain has TRBV13 and TRBJ2-5, with D possibly TRBD2 on 5 matching bases. Germline V gene lookup returns CDR1 PRHDT and CDR2 FYEKMQ (reference sequence). The CDR3 has 14 residues. The CDR3 loop reads CASGEVQRQETKYF. The CDR3 DNA sequence: TGTGCCAGCGGCGAAGTTCAGCGGCAAGAGACCAAGTACTTC.